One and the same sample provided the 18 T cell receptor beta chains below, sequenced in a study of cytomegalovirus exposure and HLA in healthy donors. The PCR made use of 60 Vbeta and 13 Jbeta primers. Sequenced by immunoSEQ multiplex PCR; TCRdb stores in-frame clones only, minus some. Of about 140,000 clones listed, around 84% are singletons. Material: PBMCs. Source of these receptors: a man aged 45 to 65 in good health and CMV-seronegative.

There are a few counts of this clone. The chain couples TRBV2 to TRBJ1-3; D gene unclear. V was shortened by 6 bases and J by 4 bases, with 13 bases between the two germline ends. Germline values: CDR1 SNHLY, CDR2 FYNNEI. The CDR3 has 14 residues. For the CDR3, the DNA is TGTGCCAGCAGACCTGACATTTGGGGAAACACCATATATTTT. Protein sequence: CASRPDIWGNTIYF.

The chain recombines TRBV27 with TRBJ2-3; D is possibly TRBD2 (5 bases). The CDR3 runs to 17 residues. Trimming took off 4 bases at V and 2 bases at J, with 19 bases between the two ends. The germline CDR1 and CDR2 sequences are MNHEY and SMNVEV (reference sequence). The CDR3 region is CASSSLPGSVDTDTQYF. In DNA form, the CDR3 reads TGTGCCAGCAGTTCATTACCGGGGAGCGTCGACACAGATACGCAGTATTTT.

The CDR3 nucleotides read TGTGCCAGCAGTGGAGCGGGAGTCACAGATACGCAGTATTTT. It yields the protein CASSGAGVTDTQYF. The chain combines TRBV9 with TRBJ2-3; 8 nucleotides align to TRBD2. V was clipped by 5 bases and J by 2 bases; unmatched bases: 4. Germline values: CDR1 SGDLS, CDR2 YYNGEE. CDR3 length: 14 amino acids.

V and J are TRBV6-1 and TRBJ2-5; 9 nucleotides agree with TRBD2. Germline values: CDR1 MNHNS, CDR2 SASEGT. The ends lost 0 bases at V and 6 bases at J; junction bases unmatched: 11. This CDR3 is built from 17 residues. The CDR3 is CASSEANLAGKRKTQYF. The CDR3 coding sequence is TGTGCCAGCAGTGAAGCGAATCTAGCGGGGAAAAGGAAGACCCAGTACTTC.

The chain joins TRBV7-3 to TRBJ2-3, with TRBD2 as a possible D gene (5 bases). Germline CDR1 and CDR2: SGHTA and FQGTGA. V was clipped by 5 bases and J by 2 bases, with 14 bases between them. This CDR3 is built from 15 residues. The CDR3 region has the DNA TGTGCCAGCAGCCCCCGGGGTCAAACCACAGATACGCAGTATTTT. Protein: CASSPRGQTTDTQYF.

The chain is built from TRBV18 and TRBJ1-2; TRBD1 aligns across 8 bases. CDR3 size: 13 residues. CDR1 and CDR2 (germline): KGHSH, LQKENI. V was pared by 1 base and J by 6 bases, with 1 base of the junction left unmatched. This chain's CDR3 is CASSPLGQDGYTF. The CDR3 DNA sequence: TGTGCCAGCTCACCACTGGGACAGGATGGCTACACCTTC. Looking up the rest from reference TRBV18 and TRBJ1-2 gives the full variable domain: NAGVMQNPRHLVRRRGQEARLRCSPMKGHSHVYWYRQLPEEGLKFMVYLQKENIIDESGMPKERFSAEFPKEGPSILRIQQVVRGDSAAYFCASSPLGQDGYTFGSGTRLTVV.

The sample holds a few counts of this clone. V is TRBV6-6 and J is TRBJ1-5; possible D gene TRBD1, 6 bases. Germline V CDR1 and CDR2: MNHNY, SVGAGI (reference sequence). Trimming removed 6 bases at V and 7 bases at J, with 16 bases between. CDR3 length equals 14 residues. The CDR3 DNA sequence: TGTGCCAGCAGAATGAGGGACAAAACGCAGCCCCAGCATTTT. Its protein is CASRMRDKTQPQHF.

CDR3 sequence (DNA): TGTGCCAGCAGCCAAGAAGACACCCGGATAGGGGACACTGAAGCTTTCTTT. Protein: CASSQEDTRIGDTEAFF. This rearrangement joins TRBV4-2 to TRBJ1-1, with D possibly TRBD1 on 5 matching bases. CDR1 and CDR2 (germline): LGHNA, YNFKEQ. This CDR3 contains 17 residues. V was trimmed by 0 bases and J by 3 bases, leaving 17 bases between them.

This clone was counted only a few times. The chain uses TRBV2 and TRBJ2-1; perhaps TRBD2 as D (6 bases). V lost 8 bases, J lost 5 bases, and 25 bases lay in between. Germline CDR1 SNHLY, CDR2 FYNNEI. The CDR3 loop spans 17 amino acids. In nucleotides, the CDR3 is TGTGCCAGCCCAAAGCCTCTCCGGGGGACCCTGAACAATGAGCAGTTCTTC. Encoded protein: CASPKPLRGTLNNEQFF.

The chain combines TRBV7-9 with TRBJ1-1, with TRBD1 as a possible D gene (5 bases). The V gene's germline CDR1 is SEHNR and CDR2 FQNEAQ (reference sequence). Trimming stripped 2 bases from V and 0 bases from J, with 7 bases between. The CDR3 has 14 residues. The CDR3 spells CASSLKGLNTEAFF. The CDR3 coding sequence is TGTGCCAGCAGCTTAAAGGGGCTGAACACTGAAGCTTTCTTT. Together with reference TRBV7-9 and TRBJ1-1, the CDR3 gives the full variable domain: DTGVSQNPRHKITKRGQNVTFRCDPISEHNRLYWYRQTLGQGPEFLTYFQNEAQLEKSRLLSDRFSAERPKGSFSTLEIQRTEQGDSAMYLCASSLKGLNTEAFFGQGTRLTVV.

CDR3 sequence: CASSPQHDSNQPQHF. CDR3 nucleotides: TGTGCCAGCTCACCCCAACACGATAGCAATCAGCCCCAGCATTTT. J is TRBJ1-5 and V is TRBV18, with D unresolved. The germline CDR1 and CDR2 sequences are KGHSH and LQKENI. V was trimmed by 3 bases and J by 0 bases, leaving 9 bases between them. This CDR3 is built from 15 residues. Drawing the rest from reference TRBV18 and TRBJ1-5, the complete variable domain is NAGVMQNPRHLVRRRGQEARLRCSPMKGHSHVYWYRQLPEEGLKFMVYLQKENIIDESGMPKERFSAEFPKEGPSILRIQQVVRGDSAAYFCASSPQHDSNQPQHFGDGTRLSIL.

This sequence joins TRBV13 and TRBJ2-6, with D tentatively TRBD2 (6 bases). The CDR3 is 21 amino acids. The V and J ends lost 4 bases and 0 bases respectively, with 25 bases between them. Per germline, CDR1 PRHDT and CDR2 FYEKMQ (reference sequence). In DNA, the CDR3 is TGTGCCAGCAGCTCAATGATCCGAGCGCGGGACGGCGGCTCTGGGGCCAACGTCCTGACTTTC. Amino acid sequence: CASSSMIRARDGGSGANVLTF.

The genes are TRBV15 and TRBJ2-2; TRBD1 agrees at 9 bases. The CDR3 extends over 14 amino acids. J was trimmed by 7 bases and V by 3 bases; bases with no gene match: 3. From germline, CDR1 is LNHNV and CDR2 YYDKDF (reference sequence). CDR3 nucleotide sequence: TGTGCCACCAGCAGGGACAGGGGCATCGGGGAGCTGTTTTTT. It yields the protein CATSRDRGIGELFF. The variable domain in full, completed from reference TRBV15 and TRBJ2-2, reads DAMVIQNPRYQVTQFGKPVTLSCSQTLNHNVMYWYQQKSSQAPKLLFHYYDKDFNNEADTPDNFQSRRPNTSFCFLDIRSPGLGDTAMYLCATSRDRGIGELFFGEGSRLTVL.

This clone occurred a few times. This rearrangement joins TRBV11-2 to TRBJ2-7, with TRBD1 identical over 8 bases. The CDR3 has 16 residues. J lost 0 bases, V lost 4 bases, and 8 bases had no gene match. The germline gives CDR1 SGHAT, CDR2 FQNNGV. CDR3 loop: CASSSLRTGSSYEQYF. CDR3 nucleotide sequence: TGTGCCAGCAGCTCTCTTAGGACAGGGAGCTCCTACGAGCAGTACTTC.

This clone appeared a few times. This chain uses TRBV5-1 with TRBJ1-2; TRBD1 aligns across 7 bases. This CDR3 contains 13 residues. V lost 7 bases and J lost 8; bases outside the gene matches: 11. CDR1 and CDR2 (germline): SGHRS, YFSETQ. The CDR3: CASGWTGPMGYTF. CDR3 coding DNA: TGCGCCAGCGGTTGGACAGGACCTATGGGCTACACCTTC.

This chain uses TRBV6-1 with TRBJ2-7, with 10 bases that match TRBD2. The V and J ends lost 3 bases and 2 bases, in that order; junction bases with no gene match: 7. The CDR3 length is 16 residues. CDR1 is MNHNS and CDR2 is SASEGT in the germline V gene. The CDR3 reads CASSDPGTSAPYEQYF. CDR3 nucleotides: TGTGCCAGCAGTGACCCCGGGACTAGCGCTCCCTACGAGCAGTACTTC.

The CDR3 is CATSREDGRLVSEQFF. The CDR3 DNA reads as TGTGCCACCAGCAGAGAGGACGGGAGGCTGGTTAGTGAGCAGTTCTTC. The chain is built from TRBV15 and TRBJ2-1, with 7 bases lining up with TRBD2. There are 16 residues in the CDR3. After removal of 0 bases from V and 9 bases from J, the junction contained 11 bases not matched to a gene. Per the germline V gene, CDR1 is LNHNV and CDR2 is YYDKDF (reference sequence).

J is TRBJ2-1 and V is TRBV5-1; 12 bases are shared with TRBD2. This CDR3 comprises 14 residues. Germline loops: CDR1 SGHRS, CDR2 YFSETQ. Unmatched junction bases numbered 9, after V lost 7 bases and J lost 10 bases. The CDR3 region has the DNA TGCGCCAGCGTGGAGACTAGCGGGGGTGGGGAGCAGTTCTTC. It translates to CASVETSGGGEQFF. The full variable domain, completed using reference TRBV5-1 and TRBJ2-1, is KAGVTQTPRYLIKTRGQQVTLSCSPISGHRSVSWYQQTPGQGLQFLFEYFSETQRNKGNFPGRFSGRQFSNSRSEMNVSTLELGDSALYLCASVETSGGGEQFFGPGTRLTVL.